The sequence of this TCR beta chain was determined in a study of blood T cell repertoires in COVID-19. The wider study: Samples representing acute and convalescent COVID-19 were sourced from the United States, Italy and Spain. PBMCs, B-cell-depleted T cells, or T cells provided the cDNA or gDNA that made up the material.

Trimming shortened V by 2 bases and J by 10 bases, and 14 bases separated the two germline ends. The CDR3 length is 13 residues. CDR1 is MDHEN, CDR2 SYDVKM, per germline. This clone was picked up a small number of times. Methods used by the authors: Reference gene primer amplification gave estimated nucleated cell counts. Only in-frame clones appear in the TCRdb table, and some are missing; sequencing was by immunoSEQ multiplex PCR. V, J and clone size were drawn from that table, and D and trimming were deduced from the DNA. The sample records over 40,000 clones, roughly 83% being singletons. The sequenced sample was peripheral blood. The sequence came from a human donor in a cohort sampled during active COVID-19. The chain employs TRBV28 and TRBJ1-1; D not resolved. CDR3 sequence reads: CASSLESLFGAFF. For the CDR3, the DNA is TGTGCCAGCAGTTTAGAATCCCTTTTCGGAGCTTTCTTT.